A single TCR beta chain is shown here with its context. This record belongs to a study of blood T cell repertoires in COVID-19. Study background: Samples of COVID-19 (acute and convalescent) were obtained from the United States, Italy and Spain. Sources were T cells, B-cell-depleted T cells, or PBMCs; the material itself was cDNA or gDNA.

The CDR3 has 15 residues. The germline V gene encodes CDR1 SGHDT and CDR2 YYEEEE. After removal of 0 bases from V and 4 bases from J, the junction contained 5 bases not matched to a gene. As originally analysed: Using reference gene primer amplification, nucleated cell counts were estimated. Libraries were prepared by immunoSEQ multiplex PCR; TCRdb keeps only in-frame clonotypes and omits some of them. V and J calls plus clone size are reproduced from that table; the DNA served to infer D and trimming. In the table there are over 80,000 clones, 80% of which are singletons. The specimen was peripheral blood. The chain uses TRBV5-6 and TRBJ1-2; 8 nucleotides align to TRBD1. This sequence was found in a woman between 70 and 85 years old with acute or convalescent COVID-19. Here the CDR3 reads CASSLDRGNLYGYTF. CDR3 in DNA: TGTGCCAGCAGCTTGGACAGGGGGAATCTCTATGGCTACACCTTC.